This T cell receptor beta chain derives from a study of CD8+CD57+ T cells in acquired aplastic anemia. Points from the study as a whole: The study identified around 28 CD8+ CDR3 sequences shared by patients and controls.

Genomic DNA, serving as template, underwent TCR beta VDJ and CDR3 profiling. TCRdb re-derived calls from the reads in MiXCR, one entry per CDR3 protein. The sample yields just over 200,000 distinct CDR3 sequences, over 55% seen once. CD8+CD57+ cell expansion had been shown by flow cytometry in patients chosen for sequencing. The V gene lost 3 bases and the J gene lost 0 bases, with 2 bases spanning the gap. The CDR3 has 12 residues. Germline CDR1 LNHDA, CDR2 SQIVND (reference sequence). Details on this clonotype: What it binds is not known.

The TCR was taken from a human donor with aplastic anemia. Sequenced material: sorted CD4+, CD8+, or CD8+CD57+ T cells (not recorded which) from PBMCs. The chain employs TRBV19 and TRBJ2-5; no clear D gene. The CDR3, as DNA: TGTGCCAGTAGTATGTACCAAGAGACCCAGTACTTC. Translation gives CASSMYQETQYF.